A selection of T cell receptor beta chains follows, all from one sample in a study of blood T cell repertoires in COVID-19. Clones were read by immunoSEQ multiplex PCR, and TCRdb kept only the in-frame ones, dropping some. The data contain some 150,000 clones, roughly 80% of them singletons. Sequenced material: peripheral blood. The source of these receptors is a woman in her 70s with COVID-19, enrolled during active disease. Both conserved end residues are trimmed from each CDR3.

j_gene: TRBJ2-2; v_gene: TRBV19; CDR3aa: ASKRQGGTGELF
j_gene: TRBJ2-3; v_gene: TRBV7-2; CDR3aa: ASSLSRYTDTQY
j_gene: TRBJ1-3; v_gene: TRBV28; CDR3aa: ASSLGGTIGNTIY
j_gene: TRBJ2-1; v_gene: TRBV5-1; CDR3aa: ASSLLSMASSGEMNEQF
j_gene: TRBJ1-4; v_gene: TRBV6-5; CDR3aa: ASSSGQAGEKLF
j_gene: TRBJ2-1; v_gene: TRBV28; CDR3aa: ATGRTSGIFNEQF
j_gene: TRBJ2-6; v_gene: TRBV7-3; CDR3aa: ASSSYAFGANVLT
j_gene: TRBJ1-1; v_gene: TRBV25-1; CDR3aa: ASRGQPNTEAF
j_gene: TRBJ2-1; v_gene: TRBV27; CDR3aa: ASSPLQGRSSYNEQF
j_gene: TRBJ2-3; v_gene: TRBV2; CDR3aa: ASSISRDTQY
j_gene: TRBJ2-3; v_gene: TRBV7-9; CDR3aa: ASSPSRQYTQY
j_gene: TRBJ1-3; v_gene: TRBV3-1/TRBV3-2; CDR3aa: ASSQVRSPSGNTIY
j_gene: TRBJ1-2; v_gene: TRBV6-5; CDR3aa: ASCLRTGNYGYT
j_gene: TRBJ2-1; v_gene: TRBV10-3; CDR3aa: AISAVAGQGNEQF
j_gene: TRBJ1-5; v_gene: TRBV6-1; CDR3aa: ASSESIGGRNQPQH
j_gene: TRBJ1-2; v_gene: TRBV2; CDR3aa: ASNSRVATNYGYT
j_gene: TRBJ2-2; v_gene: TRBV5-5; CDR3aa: ASSLANRGGVNTGELF
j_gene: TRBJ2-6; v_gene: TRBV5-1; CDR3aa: ASSLNRAGANVLT
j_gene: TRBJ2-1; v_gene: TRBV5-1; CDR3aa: ASSVAITSYNEQF
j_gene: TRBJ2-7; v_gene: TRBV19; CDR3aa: ASSIDPDRASYEQY
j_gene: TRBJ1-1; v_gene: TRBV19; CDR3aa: ASSIHRVESEAF
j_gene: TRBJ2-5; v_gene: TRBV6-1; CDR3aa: ASSDPTSGAYGAQY
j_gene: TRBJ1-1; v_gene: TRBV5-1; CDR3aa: ASSLGAANTEAF
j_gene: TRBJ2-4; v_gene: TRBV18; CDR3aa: ASSGQNGGGQNIQY
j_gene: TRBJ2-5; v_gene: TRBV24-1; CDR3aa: ATSAGAGAGETQY
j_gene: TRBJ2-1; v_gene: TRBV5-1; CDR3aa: ASSLAQGMSEQF
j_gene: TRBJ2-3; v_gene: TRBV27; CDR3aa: ASSSSGHYYTDTQY
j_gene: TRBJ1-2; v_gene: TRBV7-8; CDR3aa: ASSRDRDANYGYT
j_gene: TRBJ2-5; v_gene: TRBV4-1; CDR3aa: ASSQVQGTTQY
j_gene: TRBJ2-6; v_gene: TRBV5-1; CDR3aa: ASSLAVGVGANVLT
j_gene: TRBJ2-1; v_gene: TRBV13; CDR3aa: ASSLAGSHEQF
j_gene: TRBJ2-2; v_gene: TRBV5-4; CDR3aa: ASSPGAIGELF
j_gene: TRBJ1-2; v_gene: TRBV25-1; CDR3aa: ASSRQPSYGYT
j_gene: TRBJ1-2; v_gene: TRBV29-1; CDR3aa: SVVPGDTNYGYT
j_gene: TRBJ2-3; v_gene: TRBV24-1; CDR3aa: ATSDPGQGKDTQY
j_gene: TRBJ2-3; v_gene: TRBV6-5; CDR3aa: ASRERDRVTDTQY
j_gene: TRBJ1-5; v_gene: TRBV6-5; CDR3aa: ANPQGVNQPQH
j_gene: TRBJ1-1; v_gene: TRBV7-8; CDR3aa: ASSLYSRVGTEAF
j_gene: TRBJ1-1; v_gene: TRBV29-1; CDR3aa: SACRDRVEAF
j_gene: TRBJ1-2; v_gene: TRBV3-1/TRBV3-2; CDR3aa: ASSQSGGGYT
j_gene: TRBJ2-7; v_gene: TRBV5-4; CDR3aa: ASSPGGHEQY
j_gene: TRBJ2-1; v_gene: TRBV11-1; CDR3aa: ASSLGPKGAEQF
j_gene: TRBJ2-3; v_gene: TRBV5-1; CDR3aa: ASSLEGRADTQY
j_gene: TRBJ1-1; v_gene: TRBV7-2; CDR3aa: ASRIRGMYTEAF
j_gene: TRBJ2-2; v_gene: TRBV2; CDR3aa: ASTQDAAGELF
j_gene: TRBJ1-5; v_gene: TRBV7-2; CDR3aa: ASSLVHRAGQPQH
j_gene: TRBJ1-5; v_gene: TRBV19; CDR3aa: ASSISRGNQPQH
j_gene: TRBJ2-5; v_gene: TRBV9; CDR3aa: ASSVVGGASGETQY